The table lists the clone carrying this TCR beta chain with a few counts. Its matching antigen is unknown. Collected material from alopecia areata patients comprised lesional scalp punch biopsies and peripheral blood. The V gene lost 0 bases and the J gene lost 7 bases, with 21 bases spanning the gap. CDR1 is SQVTM, CDR2 ANQGSEA, per germline. The CDR3 totals 16 residues. Following extraction, RNA underwent reverse transcription to cDNA, which served as the sequencing template. The protocol was immunoSEQ multiplex PCR, while the TCRdb copy is restricted to in-frame clones and leaves out a portion. The profile shows approximately 150,000 clones, about half of them singletons. The data stem from a study of CD8+ T cells in alopecia areata. Study at large: A regimen of oral tofacitinib, 5 to 10 mg twice daily, was given to treated patients. The drug, tofacitinib, lasted 6 to 18 months, followed by 6 months off drug.

Study-level points and caveats: Compared with normal scalp, lesional scalp had higher clonality and more expanded CD8+ clones.

The genes are TRBV29-1 and TRBJ2-5, with a tentative D call TRBD1 (6 bases). The receptor was isolated from a human donor with alopecia areata. Sequencing used CD4+ T cells sorted from blood, obtained at week 0. The CDR3: CSVEEGAGNARVTQYF. As DNA, the CDR3 is TGCAGCGTTGAAGAGGGGGCAGGGAATGCAAGAGTGACCCAGTACTTC. The full variable domain, its missing parts supplied by reference TRBV29-1 and TRBJ2-5, is SAVISQKPSRDICQRGTSLTIQCQVDSQVTMMFWYRQQPGQSLTLIATANQGSEATYESGFVIDKFPISRPNLTFSTLTVSNMSPEDSSIYLCSVEEGAGNARVTQYFGPGTRLLVL.